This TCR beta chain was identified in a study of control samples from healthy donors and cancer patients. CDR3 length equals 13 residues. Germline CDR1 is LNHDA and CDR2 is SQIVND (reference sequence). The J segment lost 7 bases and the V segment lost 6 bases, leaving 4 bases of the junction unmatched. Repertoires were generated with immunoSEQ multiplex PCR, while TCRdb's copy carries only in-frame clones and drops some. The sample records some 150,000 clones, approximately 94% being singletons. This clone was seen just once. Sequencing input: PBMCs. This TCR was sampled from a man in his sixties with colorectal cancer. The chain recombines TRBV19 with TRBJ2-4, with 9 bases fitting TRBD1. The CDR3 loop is CASSRTGVNIQYF. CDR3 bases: TGTGCCAGTAGCCGGACAGGGGTGAACATTCAGTACTTC.